The rows below give T cell receptor beta chains drawn from one sample of a study of blood T cells in healthy people across ages. TCRdb recomputed calls from the 5' RACE reads with MiXCR, one row per CDR3 protein. The sample gives more than 900,000 distinct CDR3 sequences, under 30% of which show up once; around 0.75% is in the top ten. This sample was shared with a second study, whose subject was T cells of mothers and their children.

The sample consisted of blood. The receptors were sampled from a girl between 2 and 10 years old in good health. The CDR3 runs from the conserved cysteine through the conserved F or W. Each record gives: J gene, V gene, D gene, clone size, CDR3 DNA, CDR3 protein. The D gene is left open where the match is weak. Size is omitted from some rows. Given values are once, few, many or a class for expanded clones.

TRBJ2-5 TRBV4-1 . . TGCGCCAGCAGCCAAGGGACAAGGCAAGAGACCCAGTACTTC CASSQGTRQETQYF
TRBJ2-5 TRBV6-2/TRBV6-3 . few TGTGCCAGCAGTTATCCCCAGGGGATCATAGAGACCCAGTACTTC CASSYPQGIIETQYF
TRBJ2-3 TRBV20-1 TRBD1 few TGCAGTGCTAGAGATATGCTAGGGGGCGGCGATACGCAGTATTTT CSARDMLGGGDTQYF
TRBJ2-5 TRBV24-1 . . TGTGCCACCAGTGCCGGGGGCCAAAGGATTGAGACCCAGTACTTC CATSAGGQRIETQYF
TRBJ1-2 TRBV27 TRBD1 few TGTGCCAGCAGGATGGCAGGGGGCGTCGGGAATGGCTACACCTTC CASRMAGGVGNGYTF
TRBJ2-7 TRBV9 . few TGTGCCAGCAGCGTTAGACCCAATTACGAGCAGTACTTC CASSVRPNYEQYF
TRBJ2-1 TRBV27 TRBD2 few TGTGCCAGCAGTTTGTCTAGCGGGGGGGTCTATGAGCAGTTCTTC CASSLSSGGVYEQFF
TRBJ2-5 TRBV4-1 . . TGCGCCAGCAGCCAACAGGGGAGTGCTGAGACCCAGTACTTC CASSQQGSAETQYF
TRBJ2-7 TRBV14 TRBD2 . TGTGCCAGCAGCCATAGGACTAGCGGGACCCACGAGCAGTACTTC CASSHRTSGTHEQYF
TRBJ1-1 TRBV7-2 TRBD1 . TGTGCCAGCAGCCCTCAGGTACAGGGGACTACTGAAGCTTTCTTT CASSPQVQGTTEAFF
TRBJ2-2 TRBV10-1 . . TGCGCCAGCAGTCCCAGACGAGGGGCCGGGGAGCTGTTTTTT CASSPRRGAGELFF
TRBJ2-6 TRBV6-1 . many TGTGCCACTGGGGCCAACGTCCTGACTTTC CATGANVLTF
TRBJ1-4 TRBV12-3/TRBV12-4 . . TGTGCCAGCAGTTTTACGGGGGAAAAACTGTTTTTT CASSFTGEKLFF
TRBJ2-4 TRBV14 . . TGTGCCAGCAGCCAGTTTGGGAGAGACATTCAGTACTTC CASSQFGRDIQYF
TRBJ1-4 TRBV27 TRBD1 few TGTGCCAGCTCGGGGACAGCAAAAAATGAAAAACTGTTTTTT CASSGTAKNEKLFF
TRBJ2-3 TRBV6-2/TRBV6-3 TRBD2 . TGTGCCAGCAGTTACGGGCTAGCGGTCACAGATACGCAGTATTTT CASSYGLAVTDTQYF
TRBJ2-3 TRBV27 . . TGTGCCAGCAGTTTGCTGATGTGGGATACGCAGTATTTT CASSLLMWDTQYF
TRBJ1-2 TRBV6-5 . . TGTGCCAGCATGGGAGTTTTAGGCTGGGGTGGCTACACCTTC CASMGVLGWGGYTF
TRBJ1-2 TRBV25-1 . . TGTGCCAGCAGTGAGGCGGCCTATGGCTACACCTTC CASSEAAYGYTF
TRBJ2-1 TRBV12-5 TRBD2 once TGTGCTAGTGGTTTAACGTCGGGAGGCGGGACCTACAATGAGCAGTTCTTC CASGLTSGGGTYNEQFF
TRBJ1-1 TRBV29-1 . few TGCAGCGTTGAGGGGAGATCTTCAGGCACTGAAGCTTTCTTT CSVEGRSSGTEAFF
TRBJ2-7 TRBV29-1 . . TGCAGCGTTGATATCCAGTCCGGGGGTGAGCAGTACTTC CSVDIQSGGEQYF
TRBJ2-5 TRBV12-3/TRBV12-4 TRBD2 . TGTGCCAGCAGACCGGGACTAGCGGATTCGGGCCAAGAGACCCAGTACTTC CASRPGLADSGQETQYF
TRBJ2-3 TRBV7-8 . . TGTGCCAGCAGCTTAGAGAAGGGGTCGCGGTATTTT CASSLEKGSRYF
TRBJ1-5 TRBV21-1 . . TGTGCCAGCAGCAAACAGGGTTTCAATCAGCCCCAGCATTTT CASSKQGFNQPQHF
TRBJ2-3 TRBV7-9 . few TGTGCCAGCAGCCTATCGAACTCGGATACGCAGTATTTT CASSLSNSDTQYF
TRBJ2-1 TRBV7-2 . few TGTGCCAGCAGCGAAAAGTGGGGATTGCCCTACAATGAGCAGTTCTTC CASSEKWGLPYNEQFF
TRBJ2-7 TRBV12-3/TRBV12-4 . few TGTGCCAGCAGTTTTGGCGACGTAGCCTACGAGCAGTACTTC CASSFGDVAYEQYF
TRBJ1-2 TRBV12-3/TRBV12-4 . . TGTGCCAGCAGCAAAATGGGCTATGGCTACACCTTC CASSKMGYGYTF
TRBJ1-4 TRBV29-1 . . TGCAGCGTGTCCAAAAAACTGTTTTTT CSVSKKLFF
TRBJ2-7 TRBV13 TRBD2 . TGTGCCAGCAGCTCGGGACTAGCGGACCTTAAATGGGCGAAGCAGTACTTC CASSSGLADLKWAKQYF
TRBJ2-5 TRBV12-3/TRBV12-4 TRBD2 . TGTGCCAGCAGTTTACGAATAGCGGGAGACGAGACCCAGTACTTC CASSLRIAGDETQYF
TRBJ2-4 TRBV20-1 . . TGCAGTGCTAGAGATGCGCGTGGCTCAGAAAACATTCAGTACTTC CSARDARGSENIQYF
TRBJ1-5 TRBV5-6 TRBD1 . TGTGCCAGCAGCTTGGGGACAGGGGGCGCGTTCCAGCATTTT CASSLGTGGAFQHF
TRBJ2-1 TRBV9 TRBD2 . TGTGCCAGCAGCGCAGAAGCGGGGGGGCTGAATGAGCAGTTCTTC CASSAEAGGLNEQFF
TRBJ2-5 TRBV7-8 TRBD1 few TGTGCCAGCAGCTCACCCTCCTACGGAAGGGACAGGGACTTAGAGACCCAGTACTTC CASSSPSYGRDRDLETQYF
TRBJ2-1 TRBV15 . . TGTGCCACCAGCAGCAGAGCGGAAACAGATGGGTCCTACAATGAGCAGTTCTTC CATSSRAETDGSYNEQFF
TRBJ2-1 TRBV9 . few TGTGCCAGCAGCGTAGGAGCGGGCGCATACAATGAGCAGTTCTTC CASSVGAGAYNEQFF
TRBJ2-5 TRBV6-1 . . TGTGCCAGCAGTGCTTTCCCGTACCAAGAGACCCAGTACTTC CASSAFPYQETQYF
TRBJ2-7 TRBV9 . few TGTGCCAGCAGCGTAGCTGAGAGCTCCTACGAGCAGTACTTC CASSVAESSYEQYF
TRBJ2-5 TRBV7-2 TRBD2 few TGTGCCAGCAGCTTGGTAGCGGGAGATGGAGAGACCCAGTACTTC CASSLVAGDGETQYF
TRBJ2-7 TRBV28 . . TGTGCCAGCAGCCCCTCCCTCGGGAGTGCGAACTACGAGCAGTACTTC CASSPSLGSANYEQYF
TRBJ2-5 TRBV20-1 TRBD2 few TGCAGTGCTAGAGTGGTGCTCGGGGAACTAGCGGGGGAAGAGACCCAGTACTTC CSARVVLGELAGEETQYF
TRBJ2-5 TRBV25-1 . . TGTGCCAGCAGTGGGGCGCGAGTGGCCGAGACCCAGTACTTC CASSGARVAETQYF